These 12 T cell receptor beta chains came from one sample sequenced in a study of control samples from healthy donors and cancer patients. The data were produced by immunoSEQ multiplex PCR, yet TCRdb's version contains in-frame clones alone and is incomplete. The table lists some 150,000 clones, about 93% of them singletons. The sequencing sample was made of blood. The receptor source for this set is a man aged 45-65 years in good health.

The chain is built from TRBV11-2 and TRBJ2-5; 10 bases agree with TRBD2. V lost 5 bases and J lost 5; bases outside the gene matches: 11. The CDR3 length is 16 residues. Looked up from germline, CDR1 is SGHAT and CDR2 is FQNNGV. The CDR3 sequence is CASSRGVAGGGETQYF. The CDR3 nucleotides are TGTGCCAGCAGCCGCGGGGTAGCGGGAGGCGGGGAGACCCAGTACTTC.

The chain is built from TRBV27 and TRBJ1-2, with a possible D match to TRBD1 (6 bases). The CDR3 loop spans 14 amino acids. The germline V gene has CDR1 MNHEY and CDR2 SMNVEV (reference sequence). V lost 1 base and J 6 bases, leaving 12 bases between the germline ends. CDR3 loop: CASSLLGGRDGYTF. The CDR3 DNA follows: TGTGCCAGCAGTTTATTAGGGGGGCGAGATGGCTACACCTTC.

The rearrangement uses TRBV15 and TRBJ2-2, with 7 bases aligning to TRBD1. The CDR3 spans 15 residues. V shed 8 bases and J 7 bases; nucleotides not matched to a gene: 13. In germline, CDR1 is LNHNV, CDR2 YYDKDF (reference sequence). The CDR3 region is CATYDRETASGELFF. The CDR3 region has the DNA TGTGCCACCTACGACAGGGAAACTGCAAGCGGGGAGCTGTTTTTT.

This chain joins TRBV9 and TRBJ2-2; D is unclear. The V gene lost 0 bases and the J gene lost 8 bases, with 5 bases spanning the gap. The CDR3 runs to 12 residues. Germline V lookup: CDR1 SGDLS, CDR2 YYNGEE. CDR3 coding DNA: TGTGCCAGCAGCGTAGGGGATGGGGAGCTGTTTTTT. It specifies CASSVGDGELFF.

This chain connects TRBV5-1 to TRBJ2-3; no clear D gene. Germline CDR1 SGHRS, CDR2 YFSETQ. The CDR3 runs to 12 residues. Between the trimmed V and J ends, which lost 0 bases and 6 bases, there was a span of 5 bases. The CDR3 sequence: CASSLATDTQYF. Written as DNA, the CDR3 is TGCGCCAGCAGCTTGGCCACGGATACGCAGTATTTT.

The chain couples TRBV9 to TRBJ1-3, with D possibly being TRBD1 (6 bases). Germline V lookup: CDR1 SGDLS, CDR2 YYNGEE. This CDR3 region has 15 residues. V was clipped by 0 bases and J by 4 bases, with 11 bases between them. CDR3 in DNA: TGTGCCAGCAGCGTAGACGGGGGCGCGGGAAACACCATATATTTT. Protein sequence: CASSVDGGAGNTIYF.

This chain joins TRBV3-1 (or the pseudogene TRBV3-2) and TRBJ2-1; D is perhaps TRBD1 (6 bases). CDR3 length: 13 amino acids. Looked up from germline, CDR1 is LGHDT and CDR2 is YNNKEL (reference sequence). Deletions cut 1 base from V and 10 bases from J, with 11 bases between. CDR3 in amino acids: CASSQGARGEQFF. CDR3 nucleotide sequence: TGTGCCAGCAGCCAAGGTGCGAGGGGGGAGCAGTTCTTC.

The chain links TRBV18 to TRBJ2-1; TRBD1 matches at 9 bases. This CDR3 is 14 amino acids long. V lost 5 bases, J lost 4 bases, and 3 bases stayed unmatched. In germline, CDR1 is KGHSH, CDR2 LQKENI. In DNA, the CDR3 is TGTGCCAGCTCAACGGACAGGGGTTACAATGAGCAGTTCTTC. Translated: CASSTDRGYNEQFF.

The CDR3 protein is CSVEWGNTEAFF. CDR3 sequence (DNA): TGCAGCGTTGAATGGGGAAACACTGAAGCTTTCTTT. This chain uses TRBV29-1 with TRBJ1-1; D not certain. With 2 bases removed from V and 2 bases from J, the gap between germline ends came to 6 bases. This CDR3 is built from 12 residues. Germline V lookup: CDR1 SQVTM, CDR2 ANQGSEA. Variable domain in full (rest from reference TRBV29-1 and TRBJ1-1): SAVISQKPSRDICQRGTSLTIQCQVDSQVTMMFWYRQQPGQSLTLIATANQGSEATYESGFVIDKFPISRPNLTFSTLTVSNMSPEDSSIYLCSVEWGNTEAFFGQGTRLTVV.

This sequence joins TRBV2 and TRBJ2-3; the match to TRBD2 covers 10 bases. Germline CDR1 SNHLY, CDR2 FYNNEI. The junction had 4 bases not matched to a gene; V was cut back by 8 bases and J by 5 bases. There are 13 residues in the CDR3. DNA for the CDR3: TGTGCCAGCCAGCGGGAGGGAGGAGATACGCAGTATTTT. It yields the protein CASQREGGDTQYF.

This chain connects TRBV7-3 to TRBJ2-1; 11 bases are a match to TRBD2. Losses at the gene ends were 2 bases for V and 6 bases for J; bases not matched to a gene: 9. Germline loops: CDR1 SGHTA, CDR2 FQGTGA. CDR3 length: 17 amino acids. CDR3 coding DNA: TGTGCCAGCAGCTTAGCCCCGTCTAGCGGGAGGAGCAATGAGCAGTTCTTC. Translated: CASSLAPSSGRSNEQFF.

V and J are TRBV6-5 and TRBJ2-2; 7 nucleotides match TRBD1. Germline values: CDR1 MNHEY, CDR2 SVGAGI. The CDR3 runs 14 residues. The V segment lost 6 bases and the J segment 6 bases; nucleotides outside the gene matches: 7. The CDR3 DNA reads as TGTGCCAGCAGCCGTCGGCAGGGGGCCGGGGAGCTGTTTTTT. Translated: CASSRRQGAGELFF.